Sequencing of this T cell receptor (beta chain) was carried out in a study of blood T cell repertoires in COVID-19. Looking at the study overall: Nucleic acid was either cDNA or gDNA, and it came from T cells, B-cell-depleted T cells, or PBMCs.

This clone was recorded only once. Germline assignment: CDR1 LGHDT and CDR2 YNNKEL (reference sequence). The CDR3 length is 15 residues. V gave up 1 base and J gave up 5 bases, with 14 bases separating them. Methods used by the authors: Estimation of nucleated cell counts was performed using reference gene primer amplification. Data came from immunoSEQ multiplex PCR; TCRdb stores just in-frame clones and leaves some out. That table supplies the V and J calls and clone size; D and trimming were determined from the DNA. The sample shows a few hundred thousand clones, around 82% of them seen only once. The receptor was isolated from a woman between 50 and 59 years old with acute or convalescent COVID-19. The chain is built from TRBV3-1 (or the pseudogene TRBV3-2) and TRBJ1-2; D might be TRBD1 (5 bases). The sequenced material came from peripheral blood. The CDR3 coding sequence is TGTGCCAGCAGCCAAGTAGACGGGACTTTTTATGGCTACACCTTC. Translating it yields CASSQVDGTFYGYTF.